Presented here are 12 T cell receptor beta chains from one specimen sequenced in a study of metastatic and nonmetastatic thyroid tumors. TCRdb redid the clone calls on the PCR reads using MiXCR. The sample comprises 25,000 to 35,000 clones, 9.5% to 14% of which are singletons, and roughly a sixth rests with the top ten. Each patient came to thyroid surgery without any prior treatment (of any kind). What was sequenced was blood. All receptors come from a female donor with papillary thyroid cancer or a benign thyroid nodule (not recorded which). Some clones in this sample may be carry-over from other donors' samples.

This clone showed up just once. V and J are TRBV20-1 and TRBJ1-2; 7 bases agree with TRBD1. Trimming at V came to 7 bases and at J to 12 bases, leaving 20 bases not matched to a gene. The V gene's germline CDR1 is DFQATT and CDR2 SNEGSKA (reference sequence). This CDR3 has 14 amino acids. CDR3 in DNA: TGCAGTGTTTACACCGGGACAGCTGTGTTAGGTCACACCTTC. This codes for CSVYTGTAVLGHTF.

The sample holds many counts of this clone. CDR3 bases: TGTGCCAGCAGTTTGAGTAGCGGGATTCGAAACACCGGGGAGCTGTTTTTT. This translates into CASSLSSGIRNTGELFF. The V and J genes are TRBV28 and TRBJ2-2, with TRBD2 identical over 8 bases. This CDR3 is built from 17 residues. Germline CDR1 reads MDHEN; CDR2 reads SYDVKM. With V trimmed by 3 bases and J by 2 bases, 8 bases remained unmatched.

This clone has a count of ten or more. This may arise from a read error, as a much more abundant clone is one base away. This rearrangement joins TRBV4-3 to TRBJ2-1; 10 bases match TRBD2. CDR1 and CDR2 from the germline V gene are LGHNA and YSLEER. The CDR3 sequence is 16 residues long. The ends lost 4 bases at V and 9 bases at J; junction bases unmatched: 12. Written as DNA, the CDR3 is TGCGCCAGCAGCCGGACCCTAGCGGGAGTGATAGGTGAGCAGTTCTTC. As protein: CASSRTLAGVIGEQFF.

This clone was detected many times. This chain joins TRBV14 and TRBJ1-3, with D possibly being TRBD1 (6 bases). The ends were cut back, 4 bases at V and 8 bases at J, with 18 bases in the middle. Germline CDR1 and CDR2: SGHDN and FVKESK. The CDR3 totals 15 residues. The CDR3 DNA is TGTGCCAGCAGCCCCAGGGGAACAGGGCTATACACCATATATTTT. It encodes CASSPRGTGLYTIYF.

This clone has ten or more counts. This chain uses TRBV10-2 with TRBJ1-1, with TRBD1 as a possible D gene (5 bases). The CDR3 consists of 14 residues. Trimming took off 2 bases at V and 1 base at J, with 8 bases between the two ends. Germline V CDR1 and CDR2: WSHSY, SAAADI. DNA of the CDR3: TGCGCCAGCAGTGAGAACGGGGGGAACACTGAAGCTTTCTTT. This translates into CASSENGGNTEAFF.

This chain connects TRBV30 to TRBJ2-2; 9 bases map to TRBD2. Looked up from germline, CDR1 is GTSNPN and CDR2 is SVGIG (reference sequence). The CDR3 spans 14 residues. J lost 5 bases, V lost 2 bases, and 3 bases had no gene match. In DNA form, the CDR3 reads TGTGCCTGGAGTTTCCTAGCGGGGACCGGGGAGCTGTTTTTT. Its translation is CAWSFLAGTGELFF.

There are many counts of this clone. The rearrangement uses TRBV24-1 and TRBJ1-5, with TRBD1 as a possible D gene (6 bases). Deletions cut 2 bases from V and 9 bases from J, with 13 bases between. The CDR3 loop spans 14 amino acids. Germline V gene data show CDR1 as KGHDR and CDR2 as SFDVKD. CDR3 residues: CATSDWSGVGPQHF. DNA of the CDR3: TGTGCCACCAGTGATTGGTCAGGGGTTGGGCCCCAGCATTTT.

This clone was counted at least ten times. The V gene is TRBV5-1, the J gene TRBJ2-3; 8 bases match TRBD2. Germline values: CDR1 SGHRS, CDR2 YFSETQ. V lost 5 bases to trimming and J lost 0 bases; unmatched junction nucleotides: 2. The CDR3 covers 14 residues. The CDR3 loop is CASSPSGSTDTQYF. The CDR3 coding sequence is TGCGCCAGCAGTCCTAGCGGGAGCACAGATACGCAGTATTTT. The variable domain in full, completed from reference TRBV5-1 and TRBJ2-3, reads KAGVTQTPRYLIKTRGQQVTLSCSPISGHRSVSWYQQTPGQGLQFLFEYFSETQRNKGNFPGRFSGRQFSNSRSEMNVSTLELGDSALYLCASSPSGSTDTQYFGPGTRLTVL.

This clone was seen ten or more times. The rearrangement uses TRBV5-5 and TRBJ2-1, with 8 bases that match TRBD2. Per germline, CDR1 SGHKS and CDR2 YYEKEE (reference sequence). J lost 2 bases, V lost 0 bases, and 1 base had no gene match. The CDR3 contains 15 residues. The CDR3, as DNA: TGTGCCAGCAGCTTGGAAGCGGGGGCCTACAATGAGCAGTTCTTC. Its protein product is CASSLEAGAYNEQFF.

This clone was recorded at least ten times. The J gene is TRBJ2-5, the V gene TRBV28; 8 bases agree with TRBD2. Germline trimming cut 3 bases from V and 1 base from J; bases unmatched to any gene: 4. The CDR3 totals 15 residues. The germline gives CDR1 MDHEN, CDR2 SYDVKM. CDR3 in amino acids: CASSLPGGAQETQYF. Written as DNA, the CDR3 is TGTGCCAGCAGTTTGCCGGGAGGGGCCCAAGAGACCCAGTACTTC.

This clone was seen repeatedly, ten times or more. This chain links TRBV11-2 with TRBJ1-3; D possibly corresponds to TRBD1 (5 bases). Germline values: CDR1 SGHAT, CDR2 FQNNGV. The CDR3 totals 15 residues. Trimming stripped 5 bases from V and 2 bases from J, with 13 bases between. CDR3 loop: CASSNQGQAGNTIYF. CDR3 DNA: TGTGCCAGCAGCAACCAGGGTCAGGCTGGAAACACCATATATTTT.

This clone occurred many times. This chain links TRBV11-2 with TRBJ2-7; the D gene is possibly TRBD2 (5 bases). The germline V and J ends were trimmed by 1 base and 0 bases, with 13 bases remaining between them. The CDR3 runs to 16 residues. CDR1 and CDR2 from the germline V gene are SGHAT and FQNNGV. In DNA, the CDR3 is TGTGCCAGCAGCTTAGTAACTAGTTTGAGCTCCTACGAGCAGTACTTC. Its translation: CASSLVTSLSSYEQYF.